This TCR beta chain was identified in a study of T cell responses to AZD1222 COVID-19 vaccine (dated by TCRdb to 2020 to 2022). Regarding the research as a whole: AZD1222 recipients whose second dose came at about 4 weeks and those whose second dose came at about 12 weeks were combined into one group, since spike-specific TCR depth and breadth did not differ between the two schedules. TCR sequencing covered more than 230 trial participants: 200 to 220 given two doses of AZD1222 and about 26 given two doses of MenACWY control vaccine. Trial participants were enrolled into age subgroups of 18-55, 56-69 and 70-plus years, which contained around 150, 28 and 57 TCR-sequenced participants, respectively. Broader findings and caveats from the paper: Participants were mostly white British, with more females than males. The authors suggested clonal diversity may have been underestimated. Because no day 14 peak-response samples were available, the repertoires could be characterized only after the peak T cell response. Reportedly, almost half of the unique spike-specific TCRs recognized epitopes lying outside the regions that are mutated in the B.1.351 and B.1.1.7 variants. CD4 TCRs associated with the vaccine covered the entire spike protein, and the dominant responses were in regions 160-218 and 743-854. In the small 56-69-year group, the increase in depth fell short of significance, most likely because of low power. A significant rise in spike-specific TCR breadth and depth was observed after two AZD1222 doses relative to day 0 and relative to MenACWY recipients. Only five or six AZD1222 recipients were SARS-CoV-2 seropositive at baseline, limiting conclusions about previously exposed vaccinees.

CDR1 is given as MNHEY and CDR2 as SMNVEV, both from the germline V gene (reference sequence). Including the terminal cysteine and phenylalanine, the CDR3 comprises 13 residues. The DNA shown is the 39-base CDR3, in frame from base 1. The intended sense of this specimen's time point label: baseline before first vaccination. The vaccinee samples were drawn from two UK trials, COV001 and COV002, one of which was a single-blind randomized controlled phase 2/3 trial testing AZD1222 (ChAdOx1 nCoV-19) in healthy adults. For TCRbeta chain sequencing, PBMC samples from trial participants were taken at day 0 and at day 28 after the second dose. The CDR3 regions of human TCRbeta chains were analyzed by immunosequencing. As for how the authors treated the data: TCRs in the repertoires were matched against a reference library of SARS-CoV-2-specific TCRs that had been generated with the MIRA antigen-specificity platform. Breadth was defined as the fraction of unique TCRs that were SARS-CoV-2-associated, and depth was defined as the fraction of total T cells that were SARS-CoV-2-associated. Using the MIRA data, each spike-specific TCR was mapped to the spike region that the TCR reacts to and placed in a CD4 or CD8 class. Log10-transformed breadth and depth values were compared by one-way ANOVA with Sidak's multiple comparisons tests. TCRdb carries this immuneACCESS record with in-frame sequences only. Its versions omit some clonotypes, under half of them owing to an unresolved V gene in the studies checked, with the rest unexplained. D and trimming were read from the DNA, whereas the V and J calls and clone size are those reported in that table. The sample table contains around 160,000 clones; only one count was recorded for 94% of them. The ten largest clones take up about 0.64% of the sample.

Regarding this clone: The antigen it recognizes is unknown. One end of the junction is discordant with germline, which a read error may explain.

The sequence was collected from an adult in good health. The chain links TRBV27 with TRBJ1-2; TRBD1 is perhaps the D gene, given 5 matching bases. Sequences were derived from peripheral blood, sampled on day 0 of AZD1222 vaccination. The CDR3 here reads CASSLSRAGPYSF. The sequence in DNA is TGTGCCAGCAGTTTATCCAGGGCGGGCCCTTATTCCTTC.